The next 14 T cell receptor beta chains were all read from a single sample in a study of blood T cell repertoires in COVID-19. Using immunoSEQ multiplex PCR, the repertoire was profiled, and TCRdb retains in-frame clones only, with some absent. In the table there are 70,000 to 95,000 clones, 70% to 90% of which are singletons. Sequenced: peripheral blood. These receptors came from a human donor in a cohort sampled during active COVID-19.

The J gene is TRBJ1-6, the V gene TRBV7-9; tentative D call: TRBD1 (5 bases). This CDR3 spans 16 amino acids. Germline CDR1 reads SEHNR; CDR2 reads FQNEAQ (reference sequence). The ends were cut back, 1 base at V and 7 bases at J, with 14 bases in the middle. The CDR3 spells CASSLEGARRNSPLHF. The CDR3 DNA reads as TGTGCCAGCAGCTTAGAAGGGGCTCGACGGAATTCACCCCTCCACTTT.

The CDR3: CASSSPGTGGTEAFF. DNA of the CDR3: TGTGCCAGCAGTTCCCCGGGGACGGGGGGGACTGAAGCTTTCTTT. The chain recombines TRBV28 with TRBJ1-1; perhaps TRBD1 as D (5 bases). The CDR3 runs 15 residues. Germline loops: CDR1 MDHEN, CDR2 SYDVKM. V was cut by 4 bases and J by 5 bases, with 17 bases left in between.

The rearrangement joins TRBV6-1 to TRBJ1-2; 7 bases are a match to TRBD1. The CDR3 runs to 14 residues. Trimming cost V 1 base and J 8 bases; bases outside gene matches: 7. Germline V gives CDR1 MNHNS, CDR2 SASEGT. In DNA, the CDR3 is TGTGCCAGCAGTGAAGACAGGGGCCGATTCGGCTACACCTTC. Translated: CASSEDRGRFGYTF.

This clone was counted only a few times. The rearrangement uses TRBV7-2 and TRBJ2-7, with D tentatively TRBD2 (6 bases). The CDR3 has 14 residues. The V end was cut by 6 bases, the J end by 2 bases, with 14 bases between. From germline, CDR1 is SGHTA and CDR2 FQGNSA. CDR3 loop: CASSVGLPPYEQYF. CDR3 nucleotide sequence: TGTGCCAGCAGTGTGGGACTTCCCCCCTACGAGCAGTACTTC.

The V gene is TRBV11-2, the J gene TRBJ1-1; 7 nucleotides line up with TRBD1. V was clipped by 5 bases and J by 1 base; unmatched bases: 7. This CDR3 spans 15 amino acids. Germline V gives CDR1 SGHAT, CDR2 FQNNGV. The CDR3 DNA follows: TGTGCCAGCAGCGTGAACAGGGGAAAGAACACTGAAGCTTTCTTT. This sequence encodes CASSVNRGKNTEAFF.

The chain's CDR3 is CAISDRLNTEAFF. As DNA, the CDR3 is TGTGCCATCAGTGACAGGTTGAACACTGAAGCTTTCTTT. The chain uses TRBV10-3 and TRBJ1-1; no reliable D call. The CDR3 covers 13 residues. Trimming removed 3 bases at V and 0 bases at J, with 5 bases between. CDR1 and CDR2 from the germline V gene are ENHRY and SYGVKD.

The rearrangement joins TRBV7-2 to TRBJ1-2; the D is unclear. V was shortened by 5 bases and J by 8 bases, with 18 bases between the two germline ends. CDR3 length: 14 residues. Germline V lookup: CDR1 SGHTA, CDR2 FQGNSA. The CDR3 sequence is CASSTYTRLMGYTF. The DNA of the CDR3 is TGTGCCAGCAGCACTTATACTCGTTTAATGGGCTACACCTTC.

The gene calls are TRBV5-1 and TRBJ1-3, with D unresolved. Trimming shortened V by 5 bases and J by 4 bases, and 16 bases separated the two germline ends. CDR3 length: 15 residues. The V gene's germline CDR1 is SGHRS and CDR2 YFSETQ. CDR3 amino acids: CASRSDFGIGNTIYF. CDR3 coding DNA: TGCGCCAGCAGGTCAGACTTCGGCATCGGAAACACCATATATTTT.

The V gene is TRBV18, the J gene TRBJ2-1; the D is unclear. With 1 base removed from V and 4 bases from J, the gap between germline ends came to 11 bases. CDR1 is KGHSH, CDR2 LQKENI, per germline. The CDR3 length is 15 residues. CDR3 DNA: TGTGCCAGCTCACCACGGTCCAGTGCTTACAATGAGCAGTTCTTC. This translates into CASSPRSSAYNEQFF.

V usage is TRBV6-5 and J usage is TRBJ1-5; 8 bases are shared with TRBD1. J lost 5 bases, V lost 6 bases, and 9 bases had no gene match. Per germline, CDR1 MNHEY and CDR2 SVGAGI. This CDR3 spans 15 amino acids. Written as DNA, the CDR3 is TGTGCCAGCAGACCTGACAGGGGAAGTTATCAGCCCCAGCATTTT. It yields the protein CASRPDRGSYQPQHF.

The gene calls are TRBV5-6 and TRBJ1-3; D is ambiguous. The CDR3 is 15 residues long. The germline gives CDR1 SGHDT, CDR2 YYEEEE. V gave up 0 bases and J gave up 0 bases, with 7 bases separating them. The chain's CDR3 is CASSLGWSSGNTIYF. For the CDR3, the DNA is TGTGCCAGCAGCTTGGGGTGGAGCTCTGGAAACACCATATATTTT.

This chain links TRBV5-1 with TRBJ1-1; D is possibly TRBD1 (6 bases). The CDR3 length is 14 residues. V lost 1 base, J lost 4 bases, and 11 bases lay in between. Germline V CDR1 and CDR2: SGHRS, YFSETQ. The CDR3 DNA sequence: TGCGCCAGCAGCTTGATGGGGGCCAGCACTGAAGCTTTCTTT. Protein sequence: CASSLMGASTEAFF.

The chain links TRBV6-2 or TRBV6-3 to TRBJ1-1; perhaps TRBD1 as D (5 bases). The CDR3 length is 15 residues. Trimming left V 6 bases short and J 3 bases short, with 17 bases between. The germline V gene encodes CDR1 MNHEY and CDR2 SVGEGT. Written as DNA, the CDR3 is TGTGCCAGCAGCCGGGCGCGGGGGGTTGACACTGAAGCTTTCTTT. This translates into CASSRARGVDTEAFF.

V is TRBV20-1 and J is TRBJ1-1; D unclear. The V end lost 5 bases, the J end lost 4 bases, and 8 bases lay between the germline ends. The length of the CDR3 is 11 residues. Germline-derived CDR1 and CDR2 are DFQATT and SNEGSKA (reference sequence). The CDR3 DNA follows: TGCAGTGCTCGTACAAGCACTGAAGCTTTCTTT. Its translation: CSARTSTEAFF.